This T cell receptor (beta chain) was sequenced for a study of monozygotic twins with cystic fibrosis. This clone was observed once. The antigen remains undetermined. CDR3 size: 14 residues. Per germline, CDR1 GTSNPN and CDR2 SVGIG (reference sequence). V lost 2 bases and J 7 bases, leaving 17 bases between the germline ends. General study results and limits: Monozygotic CF twins shared more identical nucleotide clonotypes than unrelated patients. The repertoire was suggested to be naive-dominated, clonality median around 0.0089.

Sequencing was performed with immunoSEQ multiplex PCR; in TCRdb, only in-frame clones are kept and a portion is missing. The table records 14,000 to 15,000 clones, 85% of them present only once. This chain connects TRBV30 to TRBJ2-5; D may be TRBD2 (6 bases). The specimen sequenced was blood. The sequence came from a boy younger than 18 with cystic fibrosis. The CDR3: CAWSMSGDEGTQYF. The CDR3 DNA reads as TGTGCCTGGAGTATGTCGGGGGACGAGGGGACCCAGTACTTC. Using reference TRBV30 and TRBJ2-5 for the parts outside the CDR3, the full variable domain is SQTIHQWPATLVQPVGSPLSLECTVEGTSNPNLYWYRQAAGRGLQLLFYSVGIGQISSEVPQNLSASRPQDRQFILSSKKLLLSDSGFYLCAWSMSGDEGTQYFGPGTRLLVL.